This TCR beta chain was documented in a study of CD8 T cells in Susac syndrome. Regarding the study as a whole: A relatively small number of individuals underwent TCR sequencing and HLA analysis.

TCR beta sequencing covered blood CD8+ and CD4+ T cells. Negative isolation yielded the CD8+ and CD4+ T cells, while FACS enriched the TEMRA cells. The CDR3 length is 15 residues. Germline V gene lookup returns CDR1 SGDLS and CDR2 YYNGEE. V gave up 0 bases and J gave up 8 bases, with 17 bases separating them. RNA was extracted with the RNeasy kit, and a quantity of about 0.45 to 1 ug was reverse transcribed using random hexamers. Across 54 Vbeta and 13 Jbeta, TCR beta CDR3 was amplified with immunoSEQ multiplex PCR. Each CDR3 protein gets one entry after TCRdb re-called the immunoSEQ multiplex PCR reads with MiXCR. Of around 220,000 distinct CDR3 sequences listed, roughly nine tenths are singletons. A remark on this clonotype: Its specificity is unknown.

This sequence originates from a human donor with multiple sclerosis. The sequenced sample consisted of CD8+ T cells from PBMCs. The chain recombines TRBV9 with TRBJ1-1; no clear D gene. CDR3 bases: TGTGCCAGCAGCGTAGTACCCAGGACCGCAGTAGAAGCTTTCTTT. Protein product: CASSVVPRTAVEAFF.